This TCR beta chain was recorded in a study of blood T cell repertoires in COVID-19. Turning to the study itself: Samples came from the United States, Italy and Spain, spanning acute and convalescent COVID-19. Nucleic acid was either cDNA or gDNA, and it came from T cells, B-cell-depleted T cells, or PBMCs.

Enrolment of Seattle patients took place during active infection, and they were followed longitudinally. With 0 bases clipped from V and 6 bases from J, the junction kept 10 bases outside the gene matches. CDR1 is SGHTA and CDR2 is FQGTGA in the germline V gene. The CDR3 contains 16 residues. TCRdb keeps only in-frame clones here, not all; method: immunoSEQ multiplex PCR. In the table there are almost 400,000 clones, over 75% of which are singletons. The V and J genes are TRBV7-3 and TRBJ1-2; 7 bases are a match to TRBD1. The sequenced material came from peripheral blood. This clonotype was sampled from a woman aged 55-75 years with COVID-19, enrolled during active disease. The chain's CDR3 is CASSLTSTDRVHGYTF. The CDR3 DNA follows: TGTGCCAGCAGCTTAACATCCACCGACAGGGTCCATGGCTACACCTTC.